Listed below are T cell receptor beta chains from one sample, sequenced in a study of blood T cell repertoires in COVID-19. Data came from immunoSEQ multiplex PCR; TCRdb stores just in-frame clones and leaves some out. The sample lists around 80,000 clones; 70% to 85% were seen once. The sequenced sample was peripheral blood. The receptor source for this set is a man between 50 and 59 years old with active or convalescent COVID-19. CDR3s include the opening cysteine and the closing phenylalanine or tryptophan. D genes are given only for firm matches. The listing skips clone size in some rows; elsewhere it reads once, few, many or a size class.

v_call	d_call	j_call	cdr3_length	clone_size	cdr3_nt	cdr3_aa
TRBV12-3/TRBV12-4	NA	TRBJ2-1	13	NA	TGTGCCAGCACCTACCGGTCCCTACTCTGGCAGTTCTTC	CASTYRSLLWQFF
TRBV10-1	TRBD1	TRBJ2-3	16	NA	TGCGCCAGCAGTGAATCAAGGACAGGGCTCACAGATACGCAGTATTTT	CASSESRTGLTDTQYF
TRBV27	NA	TRBJ2-7	15	once	TGTGCCAGCAGCCCGGACTTAGGGCCCCCCTACGAGCAGTACTTC	CASSPDLGPPYEQYF
TRBV5-8	TRBD2	TRBJ2-2	16	once	TGTGCCAGCAGCTTGGATCCGGGGGGATACACCGGGGAGCTGTTTTTT	CASSLDPGGYTGELFF
TRBV30	NA	TRBJ1-3	14	NA	TGTGCCTGGGCGAGTGGGCAGGTCGGAAACACCATATATTTT	CAWASGQVGNTIYF
TRBV5-1	TRBD1	TRBJ2-6	18	NA	TGCGCCAGCAGCTTACCCGGGACAGGGGGCGCTGGGGCCAACGTCCTGACTTTC	CASSLPGTGGAGANVLTF
TRBV29-1	NA	TRBJ1-1	10	NA	TGCAGCGTGTATCAGTTTGAAGCTTTCTTT	CSVYQFEAFF
TRBV6-1	TRBD2	TRBJ2-3	15	NA	TGTGCCAGCAGTGAAGCCCGGGGGGGCACAGATACGCAGTATTTT	CASSEARGGTDTQYF
TRBV7-9	TRBD2	TRBJ2-7	18	NA	TGTGCCAGCAGCCTCCTTGGCGGGACTAGCGGAAGCTCCTACGAGCAGTACTTC	CASSLLGGTSGSSYEQYF
TRBV10-1	TRBD2	TRBJ2-2	18	many	TGCGCCAGCAGTGAGCCACCGTGGACTAGCGGGGGGGACGGGGAGCTGTTTTTT	CASSEPPWTSGGDGELFF
TRBV2	NA	TRBJ1-6	16	once	TGTGCCAGCACTAACCGGAGGGTGGGGATTAATTCACCCCTCCACTTT	CASTNRRVGINSPLHF
TRBV11-2	TRBD1	TRBJ2-7	16	medium-sized	TGTGCCAGCAGCCAGCCGGGACAGTTACTCTCCTACGAGCAGTACTTC	CASSQPGQLLSYEQYF
TRBV6-5	TRBD2	TRBJ2-4	13	NA	TGTGCCAGCGGACTAGCGGGGGAAGGCATTCAGTACTTC	CASGLAGEGIQYF
TRBV7-9	NA	TRBJ1-2	13	NA	TGTGCCAGCAGCTTAGTGACAGCTCATGGCTACACCTTC	CASSLVTAHGYTF
TRBV11-2	TRBD2	TRBJ2-3	19	NA	TGTGCCAGCAGCTTATTCCGATTGGCGGCTAGCGGGGTGGCAGATACGCAGTATTTT	CASSLFRLAASGVADTQYF
TRBV5-5	TRBD2	TRBJ2-7	15	NA	TGTGCCAGCAGCTTAGATAGCGGGGGGGCCTACGAGCAGTACTTC	CASSLDSGGAYEQYF
TRBV19	TRBD1	TRBJ1-5	16	NA	TGTGCCAGTAGTATATACAGGACAGGGGTCAATCAGCCCCAGCATTTT	CASSIYRTGVNQPQHF
TRBV18	TRBD1	TRBJ1-3	16	NA	TGTGCCAGCTCACCCGGACAGGCAACTTCTGGAAACACCATATATTTT	CASSPGQATSGNTIYF
TRBV6-5	NA	TRBJ1-4	14	few	TGTGCCAGCAGTTACTCAGGCAGGGATGAAAAACTGTTTTTT	CASSYSGRDEKLFF
TRBV3-1/TRBV3-2	NA	TRBJ1-1	14	NA	TGTGCCAGCAGTACAGGTTTCACGAACACTGAAGCTTTCTTT	CASSTGFTNTEAFF
TRBV7-7	TRBD2	TRBJ2-5	16	NA	TGTGCTAGCAGCTTAGCGGGGACTAGCGGGGGAGAGACCCAGTACTTC	CASSLAGTSGGETQYF
TRBV10-1	NA	TRBJ1-5	14	few	TGCGCCAGCCCAATAGGGGAGGTCAATCAGCCCCAGCATTTT	CASPIGEVNQPQHF
TRBV6-5	NA	TRBJ1-1	12	NA	TGTGCCAGCAGTTCCGACAGCTACGAAGCTTTCTTT	CASSSDSYEAFF
TRBV4-1	TRBD1	TRBJ1-2	16	NA	TGCGCCAGCAGCCAGCGACCGGGACAGGGAAACTATGGCTACACCTTC	CASSQRPGQGNYGYTF
TRBV7-3	TRBD1	TRBJ2-2	15	NA	TGTGCCAGCAGCCTGGACAGGGGGGGCACCGGGGAGCTGTTTTTT	CASSLDRGGTGELFF
TRBV5-1	NA	TRBJ1-5	15	NA	TGCGCCAGCAGCAAGGATACAGGGAATAATCAGCCCCAGCATTTT	CASSKDTGNNQPQHF
TRBV7-2	NA	TRBJ2-1	13	NA	TGTGCCAGCAGCTTTCCCGGGGTTAATGAGCAGTTCTTC	CASSFPGVNEQFF
TRBV9	NA	TRBJ2-2	13	once	TGTGCCAGCAGCGTAGCGGTGACCGGGGAGCTGTTTTTT	CASSVAVTGELFF
TRBV4-3	TRBD1	TRBJ1-3	16	NA	TGCGCCAGCAGCCACGTTGACAGGGACTCTGGAAACACCATATATTTT	CASSHVDRDSGNTIYF
TRBV10-2	NA	TRBJ2-5	12	few	TGCGCCAGCAGTGAGGAGCGGCGGACCCAGTACTTC	CASSEERRTQYF
TRBV7-2	TRBD1	TRBJ1-2	13	NA	TGTGCCAGCAGCTTAGCCCGGGACAGGGGCTACACCTTC	CASSLARDRGYTF